This T cell receptor beta chain was sequenced in a study of OX40 agonist ivuxolimab in advanced cancers. The wider study: The study gave patients intravenous ivuxolimab at 0.01 to 10 mg/kg every 2 weeks.

Sequencing used immunoSEQ multiplex PCR; TCRdb keeps in-frame clones, though not all of them. This sample has approximately 82,000 clones, with around 89% found just once. Whole-study findings and limits: Partial responders at 0.1-3.0 mg/kg showed near-lowest clonal expansion.

This clone was seen just once. The antigen is not known. The specimen comprised CD4+ or CD8+ T cells sorted from blood, sampled in a trial of the OX40 agonist ivuxolimab. This TCR was recovered from an adult with an advanced solid tumor such as melanoma, head and neck, liver or kidney cancer.

CDR3: CASSPSWGAYGNTIYF. CDR3 sequence (DNA): TGTGCCAGCAGCCCCTCGTGGGGCGCTTATGGAAACACCATATATTTT. This rearrangement joins TRBV7-9 to TRBJ1-3, with D possibly matching TRBD1 (5 bases). Germline assignment: CDR1 SEHNR and CDR2 FQNEAQ (reference sequence). This CDR3 region has 16 residues. The ends were cut back, 5 bases at V and 3 bases at J, with 17 bases in the middle.